This T cell receptor beta chain originates from a study of regulatory T cells in long-lasting Graves disease. According to the study, TCR beta libraries were built with iRepertoire HTBI primers and CDR3-region Arm-PCR. Each CDR3 protein is one row after TCRdb ran MiXCR on the multiplex PCR reads. The sample has some 400,000 distinct CDR3 sequences, under 15% seen once. Indicated time point: newly diagnosed GD, antithyroid drugs for less than 3 months. PBMCs provided the RNA from which the TCR library was made. Germline V gene data show CDR1 as SGHVS and CDR2 as FQNEAQ. Deletions cut 5 bases from V and 5 bases from J, with 9 bases between. The CDR3 loop spans 12 amino acids. Many counts were recorded for this clonotype. The data also belong to a second study, concerning T cells in Graves' hyperthyroidism and ophthalmopathy. Per that paper: These patients, aged 18 to 65, had recently diagnosed hyperthyroidism lasting under 2 months. HTBI primers were used for first-round RT-PCR of the TCR CDR3.

This TCR derives from a woman aged 30 to 39 with Graves disease. The sequencing used peripheral blood mononuclear cells (PBMCs), collected at new diagnosis, from a patient treated with antithyroid drugs. The rearrangement uses TRBV7-8 and TRBJ2-5; D unresolved. This chain's CDR3 is CASSKNAETQYF. CDR3 bases: TGTGCCAGCAGCAAGAACGCCGAGACCCAGTACTTC.